Below are 7 T cell receptor beta chains sequenced from a single sample in a study of blood T cell repertoires in COVID-19 (dated by TCRdb to 2019 to 2021). The receptor library was made with the immunoSEQ multiplex PCR assay. Drawn from immuneACCESS, this table holds only the in-frame rearrangements with V and J called that TCRdb kept. Clones are partly lost; checked studies trace under half to an unresolved V gene and leave the rest unexplained. The table for this sample lists roughly 360,000 clones; around 87% of them were counted only once. The ten largest clonotypes hold roughly 0.97% of the sample. The source material was PBMCs or T cells enriched from blood (not recorded which). These receptors originate from a woman in her twenties or thirties with acute COVID-19.

The chain has TRBV2 and TRBJ2-7, with 9 bases that match TRBD1. With V trimmed by 5 bases and J by 4 bases, 6 bases remained unmatched. CDR1 SNHLY and CDR2 FYNNEI come from the germline V gene. The CDR3 loop spans 14 amino acids. The CDR3 region has the DNA TGTGCCAGCAGTAAGGGACAGGGTTGGTACGAGCAGTACTTC. Its protein product is CASSKGQGWYEQYF.

This chain links TRBV9 with TRBJ2-7, with TRBD2 matching over 8 bases. The CDR3 runs to 15 residues. The V segment lost 0 bases and the J segment 6 bases; nucleotides outside the gene matches: 8. Germline-derived CDR1 and CDR2 are SGDLS and YYNGEE. As DNA, the CDR3 is TGTGCCAGCAGCGTAGAGGCGGGGGGCCGGGGCGAGCAGTACTTC. Translated: CASSVEAGGRGEQYF.

The chain couples TRBV24-1 to TRBJ2-6, with D hard to call. The CDR3 spans 17 residues. The V end was cut by 3 bases, the J end by 0 bases, with 11 bases between. CDR1 and CDR2 (germline): KGHDR, SFDVKD. CDR3 in DNA: TGTGCCACCAGTGATCCTACCGCTAACTCTGGGGCCAACGTCCTGACTTTC. This codes for CATSDPTANSGANVLTF.

This rearrangement joins TRBV5-1 to TRBJ2-7; D unresolved. V lost 7 bases to trimming and J lost 5 bases, with 13 bases between them. Per the germline V gene, CDR1 is SGHRS and CDR2 is YFSETQ. This CDR3 spans 12 amino acids. The CDR3 reads CASRPNSDEQYF. For the CDR3, the DNA is TGCGCCAGCCGTCCTAACTCGGACGAGCAGTACTTC.

The count of this clone is one. The J gene is TRBJ2-1, the V gene TRBV28, with 10 bases lining up with TRBD2. The CDR3 covers 14 residues. V was pared by 10 bases and J by 9 bases, with 12 bases of the junction left unmatched. Germline values: CDR1 MDHEN, CDR2 SYDVKM. The CDR3 sequence: CAIEAGGRIGEQFF. Here the CDR3 DNA reads TGTGCCATCGAAGCGGGGGGGCGTATCGGTGAGCAGTTCTTC. Using reference TRBV28 and TRBJ2-1 for the parts outside the CDR3, the full variable domain is DVKVTQSSRYLVKRTGEKVFLECVQDMDHENMFWYRQDPGLGLRLIYFSYDVKMKEKGDIPEGYSVSREKKERFSLILESASTNQTSMYLCAIEAGGRIGEQFFGPGTRLTVL.

The genes are TRBV24-1 and TRBJ1-5, with 9 nucleotides matching TRBD1. This CDR3 contains 14 residues. Germline V gene sequence: CDR1 KGHDR, CDR2 SFDVKD. J lost 6 bases, V lost 5 bases, and 4 bases had no gene match. CDR3 nucleotide sequence: TGTGCCACCAGTGCGGGGACAGGGAGTCAGCCCCAGCATTTT. This sequence encodes CATSAGTGSQPQHF.

The V call is TRBV18, the J call TRBJ1-1, with D maybe TRBD1 (5 bases). Germline CDR1 and CDR2: KGHSH and LQKENI. CDR3 length: 17 residues. The V end was cut by 4 bases, the J end by 0 bases, with 18 bases between. CDR3 loop: CASSRAAGEKVNTEAFF. The DNA of the CDR3 is TGTGCCAGCTCACGGGCGGCGGGGGAAAAAGTGAACACTGAAGCTTTCTTT.